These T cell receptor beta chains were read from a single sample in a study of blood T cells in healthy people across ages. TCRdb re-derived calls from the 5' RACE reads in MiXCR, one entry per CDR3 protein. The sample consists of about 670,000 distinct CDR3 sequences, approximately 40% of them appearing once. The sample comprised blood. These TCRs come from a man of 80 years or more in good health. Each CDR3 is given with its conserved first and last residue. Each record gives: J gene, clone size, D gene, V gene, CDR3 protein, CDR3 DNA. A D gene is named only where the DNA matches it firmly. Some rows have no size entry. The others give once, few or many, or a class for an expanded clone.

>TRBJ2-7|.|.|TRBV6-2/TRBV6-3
CASSYTGSSEQYF
TGTGCCAGCAGTTACACAGGGTCGTCCGAGCAGTACTTC
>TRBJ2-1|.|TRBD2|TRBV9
CASSVDRSGGNYNEQFF
TGTGCCAGCAGCGTAGACCGCAGCGGGGGTAACTACAATGAGCAGTTCTTC
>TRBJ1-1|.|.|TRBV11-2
CASSLLGPTEAFF
TGTGCCAGCAGCTTATTGGGGCCTACTGAAGCTTTCTTT
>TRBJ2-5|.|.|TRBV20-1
CSAREMTRRTAPETQYF
TGCAGTGCTAGAGAAATGACTCGGCGGACGGCTCCGGAGACCCAGTACTTC
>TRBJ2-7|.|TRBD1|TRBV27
CASSSTGTGGYEQYF
TGTGCCAGCAGTTCGACCGGGACAGGGGGGTACGAGCAGTACTTC
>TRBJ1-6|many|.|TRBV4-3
CASSQEGGNSPLHF
TGCGCCAGCAGCCAAGAGGGGGGTAATTCACCCCTCCACTTT
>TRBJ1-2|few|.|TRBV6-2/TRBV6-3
CASTVRPGSGYTF
TGTGCCAGCACCGTGAGGCCAGGGAGCGGCTACACCTTC
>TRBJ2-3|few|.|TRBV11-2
CASSLVNLDTQYF
TGTGCCAGCAGCTTGGTCAACCTCGATACGCAGTATTTT
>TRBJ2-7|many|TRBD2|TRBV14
CASSRTSGSGYEQYF
TGTGCCAGCAGTCGTACTAGCGGGAGCGGCTACGAGCAGTACTTC
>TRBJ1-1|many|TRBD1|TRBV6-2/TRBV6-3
CASTLGQMNTEAFF
TGTGCCAGCACCTTGGGACAGATGAACACTGAAGCTTTCTTT
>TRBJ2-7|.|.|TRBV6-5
CASSYSILGEQYF
TGTGCCAGCAGTTACTCGATTTTGGGCGAGCAGTACTTC
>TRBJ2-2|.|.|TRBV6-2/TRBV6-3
CASSYSMRDYTGELFF
TGTGCCAGCAGTTACTCGATGCGGGACTACACCGGGGAGCTGTTTTTT
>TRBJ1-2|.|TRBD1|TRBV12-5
CASGSRTGDNYGYTF
TGTGCTAGTGGTTCCCGGACAGGGGATAACTATGGCTACACCTTC
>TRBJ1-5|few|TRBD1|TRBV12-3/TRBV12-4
CASRLTGGVNQPQHF
TGTGCCAGCAGACTGACAGGGGGCGTTAATCAGCCCCAGCATTTT